Below, one T cell receptor beta chain is given with its context. The antigen is unknown. The template was genomic DNA from peripheral blood, not RNA. Trimming shortened V by 2 bases and J by 4 bases, and 11 bases separated the two germline ends. The CDR3 runs to 15 residues. Germline V gene sequence: CDR1 SGHVT, CDR2 SQSDAQ. This entry is derived from a study of T cell repertoires in aging, cancer and after chemotherapy. The study's findings and limits: In each cancer cohort, median generation probability increased across chemotherapy, suggesting thymic output rebounded. Age-matched healthy donors had significantly more diverse, less clonal blood TCR repertoires than untreated cancer patients. Immunological memory after chemotherapy cannot be judged from the repertoire data.

TRB rearrangements spanning V, D and J were amplified using mixed TRB-A/B primers. TCRdb ran MiXCR on the multiplex PCR reads and lists one entry per CDR3 protein. The data hold approximately 9,700 distinct CDR3 sequences, with roughly 37% observed a single time. The sequenced sample was blood. The sequence came from a human donor in good health. The rearrangement uses TRBV7-4 and TRBJ2-2, with TRBD2 as a possible D gene (6 bases). The CDR3 nucleotides read TGTGCCAGCAGCTTATGTCGGCGGGGCACCGGGGAGCTGTTTTTT. Translated: CASSLCRRGTGELFF.